This note documents a single TCR beta chain sequence. The data are from a study of blood T cell repertoires in COVID-19. The CDR3 loop spans 17 amino acids. V was clipped by 3 bases and J by 7 bases, with 22 bases between them. Looked up from germline, CDR1 is MRHNA and CDR2 is SNTAGT. Only in-frame clones appear in the TCRdb table, and some are missing; sequencing was by immunoSEQ multiplex PCR. The table shows about 230,000 clones, with approximately 84% occurring only once. The rearrangement uses TRBV6-4 and TRBJ1-5; D perhaps matches TRBD1 (5 bases). This receptor was obtained from an elderly woman with acute or convalescent COVID-19. The specimen was peripheral blood. The CDR3, as DNA: TGTGCCAGCAGTGAGGGGAGGGCCAGCCAGCCAGGGCAGCCCCAGCATTTT. It is translated as CASSEGRASQPGQPQHF.